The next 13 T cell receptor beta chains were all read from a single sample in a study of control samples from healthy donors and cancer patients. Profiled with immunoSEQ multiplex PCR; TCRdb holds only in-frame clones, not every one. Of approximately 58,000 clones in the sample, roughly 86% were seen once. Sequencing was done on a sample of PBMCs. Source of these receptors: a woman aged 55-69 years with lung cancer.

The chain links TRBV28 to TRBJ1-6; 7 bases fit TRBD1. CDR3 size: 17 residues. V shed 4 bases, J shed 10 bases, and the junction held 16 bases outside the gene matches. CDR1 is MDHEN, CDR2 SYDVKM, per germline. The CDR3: CASSSLQGGTGGSPLHF. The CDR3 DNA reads TGTGCCAGCAGTTCATTGCAGGGGGGTACCGGCGGCTCACCCCTCCACTTT. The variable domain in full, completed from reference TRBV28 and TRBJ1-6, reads DVKVTQSSRYLVKRTGEKVFLECVQDMDHENMFWYRQDPGLGLRLIYFSYDVKMKEKGDIPEGYSVSREKKERFSLILESASTNQTSMYLCASSSLQGGTGGSPLHFGNGTRLTVT.

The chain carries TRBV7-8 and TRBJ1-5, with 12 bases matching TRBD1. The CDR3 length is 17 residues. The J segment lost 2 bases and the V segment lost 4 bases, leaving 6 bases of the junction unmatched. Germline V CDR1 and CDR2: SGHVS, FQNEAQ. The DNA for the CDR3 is TGTGCCAGCAGCTGGGACAGGGGGCTGAGGGGCAATCAGCCCCAGCATTTT. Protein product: CASSWDRGLRGNQPQHF.

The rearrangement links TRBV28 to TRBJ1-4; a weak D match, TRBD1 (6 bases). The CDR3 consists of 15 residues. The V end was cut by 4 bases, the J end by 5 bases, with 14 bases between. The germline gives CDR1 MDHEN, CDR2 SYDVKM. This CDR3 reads CASSSIQGRNEKLFF. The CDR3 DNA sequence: TGTGCCAGCAGTTCCATACAGGGAAGGAATGAAAAACTGTTTTTT.

The CDR3, as DNA: TGTGCCAGCAGCCCCACGTGGAAAAATGAAAAACTGTTTTTT. It yields the protein CASSPTWKNEKLFF. The chain recombines TRBV21-1 with TRBJ1-4. TRBV21-1 constitutes a pseudogene. There are 14 residues in the CDR3.

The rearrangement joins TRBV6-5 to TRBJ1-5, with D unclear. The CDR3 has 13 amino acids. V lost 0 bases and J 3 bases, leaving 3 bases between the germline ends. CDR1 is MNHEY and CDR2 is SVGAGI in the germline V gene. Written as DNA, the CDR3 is TGTGCCAGCAGTTACTCGAACAATCAGCCCCAGCATTTT. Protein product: CASSYSNNQPQHF.

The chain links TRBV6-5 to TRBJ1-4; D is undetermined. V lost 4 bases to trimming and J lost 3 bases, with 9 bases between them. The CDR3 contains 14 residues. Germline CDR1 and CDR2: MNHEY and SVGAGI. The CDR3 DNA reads TGTGCCAGCAGTTTATCCGGGCCTAATGAAAAACTGTTTTTT. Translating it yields CASSLSGPNEKLFF.

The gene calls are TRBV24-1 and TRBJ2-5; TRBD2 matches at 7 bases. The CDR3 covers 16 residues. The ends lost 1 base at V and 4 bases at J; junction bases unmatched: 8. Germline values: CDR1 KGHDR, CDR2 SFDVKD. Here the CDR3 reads CATSDFRRENVETQYF. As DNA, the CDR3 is TGTGCCACCAGTGATTTCAGGCGGGAGAACGTAGAGACCCAGTACTTC.

CDR3 in amino acids: CASGSNRGADTQYF. CDR3 DNA: TGTGCCAGCGGTTCGAACAGGGGCGCAGATACGCAGTATTTT. This chain links TRBV6-2 or TRBV6-3 with TRBJ2-3; 7 bases line up with TRBD1. V shed 8 bases, J shed 4 bases, and the junction held 9 bases outside the gene matches. The germline V gene has CDR1 MNHEY and CDR2 SVGEGT. The CDR3 length is 14 residues.

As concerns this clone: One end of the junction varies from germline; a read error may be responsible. CDR3 region: CASSQEGSRFVF. CDR3 bases: TGTGCCAGCAGCCAAGAAGGGTCTAGGTTCGTCTTC. The chain recombines TRBV3-1 (or the pseudogene TRBV3-2) with TRBJ2-7, with D unresolved. The CDR3 totals 12 residues. Germline V gene sequence: CDR1 LGHDT, CDR2 YNNKEL (reference sequence).

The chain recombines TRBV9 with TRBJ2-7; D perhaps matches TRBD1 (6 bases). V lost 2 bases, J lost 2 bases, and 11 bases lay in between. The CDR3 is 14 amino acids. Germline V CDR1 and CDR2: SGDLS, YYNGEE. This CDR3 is CASSVDSHTYEQYF. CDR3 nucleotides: TGTGCCAGCAGCGTGGACAGTCATACCTACGAGCAGTACTTC.

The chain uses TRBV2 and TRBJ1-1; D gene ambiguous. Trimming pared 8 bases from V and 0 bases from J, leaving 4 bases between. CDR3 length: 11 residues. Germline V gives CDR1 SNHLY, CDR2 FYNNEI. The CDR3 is CASALNTEAFF. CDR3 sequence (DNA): TGTGCCAGCGCCTTGAACACTGAAGCTTTCTTT. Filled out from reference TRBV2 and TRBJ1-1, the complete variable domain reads EPEVTQTPSHQVTQMGQEVILRCVPISNHLYFYWYRQILGQKVEFLVSFYNNEISEKSEIFDDQFSVERPDGSNFTLKIRSTKLEDSAMYFCASALNTEAFFGQGTRLTVV.

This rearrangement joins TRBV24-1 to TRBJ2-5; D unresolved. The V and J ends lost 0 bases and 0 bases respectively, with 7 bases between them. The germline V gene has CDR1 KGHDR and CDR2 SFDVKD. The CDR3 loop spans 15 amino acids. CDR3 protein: CATSDLSLNQETQYF. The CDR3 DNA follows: TGTGCCACCAGTGATTTGTCCCTAAACCAAGAGACCCAGTACTTC.

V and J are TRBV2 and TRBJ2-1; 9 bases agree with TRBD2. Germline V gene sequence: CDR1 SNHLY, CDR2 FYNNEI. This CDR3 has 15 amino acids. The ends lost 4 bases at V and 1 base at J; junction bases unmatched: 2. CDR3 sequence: CASSVRGGSYNEQFF. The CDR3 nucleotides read TGTGCCAGCAGTGTGCGGGGGGGGTCCTACAATGAGCAGTTCTTC.